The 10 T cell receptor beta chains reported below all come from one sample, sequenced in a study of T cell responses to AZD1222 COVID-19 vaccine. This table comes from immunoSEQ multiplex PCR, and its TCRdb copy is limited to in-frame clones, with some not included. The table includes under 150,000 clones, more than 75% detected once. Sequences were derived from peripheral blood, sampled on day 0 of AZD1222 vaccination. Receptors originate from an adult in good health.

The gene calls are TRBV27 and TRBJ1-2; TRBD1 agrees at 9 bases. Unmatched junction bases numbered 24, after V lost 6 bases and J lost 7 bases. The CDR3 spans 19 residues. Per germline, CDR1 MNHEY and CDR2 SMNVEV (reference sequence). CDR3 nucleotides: TGTGCCAGCAGATCTTCTCATCCGGGACAGGGTCTGTTAGTCGGTGGCTACACCTTC. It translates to CASRSSHPGQGLLVGGYTF.

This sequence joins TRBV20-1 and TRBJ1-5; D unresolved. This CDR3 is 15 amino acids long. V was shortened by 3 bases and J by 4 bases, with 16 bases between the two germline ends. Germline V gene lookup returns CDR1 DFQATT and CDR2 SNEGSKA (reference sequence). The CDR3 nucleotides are TGCAGTGCTAGTCCCCCAAATAGAAGAAATCAGCCCCAGCATTTT. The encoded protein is CSASPPNRRNQPQHF.

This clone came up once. CDR3 sequence: CASSPPTQGQAYGYTF. The CDR3 DNA sequence: TGTGCCAGCAGCCCACCTACACAAGGACAGGCCTATGGCTACACCTTC. The V and J genes are TRBV6-6 and TRBJ1-2; 7 nucleotides align to TRBD1. From germline, CDR1 is MNHNY and CDR2 SVGAGI (reference sequence). The CDR3 length is 16 residues. The V gene end was trimmed by 6 bases and the J gene end by 4 bases; junction bases not matched to a gene: 14.

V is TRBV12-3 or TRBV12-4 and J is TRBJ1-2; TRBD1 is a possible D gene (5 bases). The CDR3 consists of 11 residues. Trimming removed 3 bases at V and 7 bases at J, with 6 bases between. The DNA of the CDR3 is TGTGCCAGCAGTTTTGGGGCTGGCTACACCTTC. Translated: CASSFGAGYTF.

The CDR3 protein is CASSSWTSGGIRELFF. DNA of the CDR3: TGTGCCAGCAGTTCATGGACTAGCGGGGGTATCAGGGAGCTGTTTTTT. The chain carries TRBV6-2 or TRBV6-3 and TRBJ2-2; TRBD2 matches 13 bases. V dropped 4 bases and J dropped 9; count of bases not matched to a gene: 8. The CDR3 runs to 16 residues. Germline lookup yields CDR1 MNHEY and CDR2 SVGEGT.

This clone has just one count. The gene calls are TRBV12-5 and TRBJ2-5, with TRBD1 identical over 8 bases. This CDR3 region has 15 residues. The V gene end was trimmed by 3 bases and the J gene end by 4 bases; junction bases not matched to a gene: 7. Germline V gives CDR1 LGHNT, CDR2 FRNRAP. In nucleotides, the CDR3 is TGTGCTAGTGGTTTCCCCGGACAGGGCGGAGAGACCCAGTACTTC. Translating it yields CASGFPGQGGETQYF. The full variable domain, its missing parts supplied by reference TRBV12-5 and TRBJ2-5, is DARVTQTPRHKVTEMGQEVTMRCQPILGHNTVFWYRQTMMQGLELLAYFRNRAPLDDSGMPKDRFSAEMPDATLATLKIQPSEPRDSAVYFCASGFPGQGGETQYFGPGTRLLVL.

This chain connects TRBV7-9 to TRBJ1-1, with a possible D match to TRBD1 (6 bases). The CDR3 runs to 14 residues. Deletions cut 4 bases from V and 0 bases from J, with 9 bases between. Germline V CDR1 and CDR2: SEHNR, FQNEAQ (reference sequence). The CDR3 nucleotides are TGTGCCAGCAGCTCAGGGGTAATGAACACTGAAGCTTTCTTT. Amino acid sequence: CASSSGVMNTEAFF.

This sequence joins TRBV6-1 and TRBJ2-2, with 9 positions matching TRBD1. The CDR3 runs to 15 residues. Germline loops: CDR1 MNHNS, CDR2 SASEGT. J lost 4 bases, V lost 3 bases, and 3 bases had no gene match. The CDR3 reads CASSDRTGVTGELFF. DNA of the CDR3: TGTGCCAGCAGTGATCGGACAGGGGTCACCGGGGAGCTGTTTTTT.

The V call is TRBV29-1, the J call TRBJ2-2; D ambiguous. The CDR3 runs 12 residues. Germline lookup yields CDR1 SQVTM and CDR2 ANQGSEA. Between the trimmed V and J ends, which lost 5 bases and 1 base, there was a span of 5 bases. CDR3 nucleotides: TGCAGCGTTACCTGGAACACCGGGGAGCTGTTTTTT. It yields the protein CSVTWNTGELFF.

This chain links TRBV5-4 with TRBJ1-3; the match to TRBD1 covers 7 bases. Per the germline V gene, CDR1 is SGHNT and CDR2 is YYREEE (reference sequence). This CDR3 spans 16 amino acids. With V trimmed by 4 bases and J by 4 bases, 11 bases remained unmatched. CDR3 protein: CASSLRQGQIGNTIYF. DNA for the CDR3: TGTGCCAGCAGCCTGAGACAGGGCCAGATCGGAAACACCATATATTTT.